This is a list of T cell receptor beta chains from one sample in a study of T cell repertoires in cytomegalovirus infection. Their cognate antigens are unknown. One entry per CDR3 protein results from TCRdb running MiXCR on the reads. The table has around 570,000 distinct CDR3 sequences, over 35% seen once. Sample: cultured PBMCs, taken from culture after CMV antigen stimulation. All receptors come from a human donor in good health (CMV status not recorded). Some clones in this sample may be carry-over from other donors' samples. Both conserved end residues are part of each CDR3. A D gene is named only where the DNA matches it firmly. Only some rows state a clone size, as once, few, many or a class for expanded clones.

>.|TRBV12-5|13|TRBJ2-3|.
TGTGCTAGTGGTTCCGAAGTGACAGATACGCAGTATTTT
CASGSEVTDTQYF
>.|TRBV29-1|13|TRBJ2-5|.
TGCAGCGTTGACGGGCCAGCTCAAGAGACCCAGTACTTC
CSVDGPAQETQYF
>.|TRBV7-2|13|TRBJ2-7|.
TGTGCCAGCAGCTGGGGGGGCCACTACGAGCAGTACTTC
CASSWGGHYEQYF
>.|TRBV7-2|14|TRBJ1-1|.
TGTGCCAGCAGCCCGGCCGGGGGTTACACTGAAGCTTTCTTT
CASSPAGGYTEAFF
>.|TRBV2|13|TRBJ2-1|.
TGTGCCAGCAGTGAATACGGGGTGGGTGAGCAGTTCTTC
CASSEYGVGEQFF
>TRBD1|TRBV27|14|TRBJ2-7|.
TGTGCCAGCAGTTGGGGGGACAGGGGCTACGAGCAGTACTTC
CASSWGDRGYEQYF
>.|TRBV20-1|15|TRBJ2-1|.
TGCAGTGCTAGAAACCAGGGTGGGGCCTACAATGAGCAGTTCTTC
CSARNQGGAYNEQFF
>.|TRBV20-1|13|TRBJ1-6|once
TGCAGTCCAAGGGGGGCAGGGGATTCACCCCTCCACTTT
CSPRGAGDSPLHF
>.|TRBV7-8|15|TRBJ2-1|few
TGTGCCAGCAGCTCCTTACTCCAGACCTACAATGAGCAGTTCTTC
CASSSLLQTYNEQFF
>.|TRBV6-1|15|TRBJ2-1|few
TGTGCCAGGGGGACGGGGGTATGGACCTACAATGAGCAGTTCTTC
CARGTGVWTYNEQFF
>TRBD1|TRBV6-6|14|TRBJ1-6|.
TGTGCCGGCAACAGGGGGTTGTTGAATTCACCCCTCCACTTT
CAGNRGLLNSPLHF
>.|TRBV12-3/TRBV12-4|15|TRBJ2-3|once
TGTGCCAGCAGTTTAGTCCTCAGAGGCACAGATACGCAGTATTTT
CASSLVLRGTDTQYF
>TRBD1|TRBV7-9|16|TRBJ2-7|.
TGTGCCAGCAGCGGAGACGACAGGGAACTAGCCTACGAGCAGTACTTC
CASSGDDRELAYEQYF
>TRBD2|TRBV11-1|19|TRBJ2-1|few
TGTGCCAGCAGCTTAGCGCGTCGACTAGCGGGGGATCTTTACAATGAGCAGTTCTTC
CASSLARRLAGDLYNEQFF
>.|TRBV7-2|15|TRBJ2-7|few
TGTGCCAGCAGCTTATATTGGGGCAGTAATTACGAGCAGTACTTC
CASSLYWGSNYEQYF
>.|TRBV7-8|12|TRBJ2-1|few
TGTGCCAGCAGCGCCTATACGGAGGAGCAGTTCTTC
CASSAYTEEQFF
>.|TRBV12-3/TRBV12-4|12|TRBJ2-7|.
TGTGCCAGCAGTTACGGTGGGGGCGAGCAGTACTTC
CASSYGGGEQYF
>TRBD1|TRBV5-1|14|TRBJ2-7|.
TGCGCCAGCAGCCCTTGGGGGACAGGGAACGAGCAGTACTTC
CASSPWGTGNEQYF
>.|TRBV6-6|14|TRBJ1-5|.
TGTGCCAGCAGGAGACCCGGGATCAATCAGCCCCAGCATTTT
CASRRPGINQPQHF
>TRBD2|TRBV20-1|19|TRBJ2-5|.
TGCAGTGCTAGACGGACGTATGGGACTAGCGGGGGTTCCCAAGAGAACCAGTACTTC
CSARRTYGTSGGSQENQYF
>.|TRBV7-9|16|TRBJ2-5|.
TGTGCCAGCAGCCTTCTTCCTTGGGACACGACCGAGACCCAGTACTTC
CASSLLPWDTTETQYF
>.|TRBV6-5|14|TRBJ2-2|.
TGTGCCAGCAGTTACTCTTATCCTCCCGGGGAGCTGTTTTTT
CASSYSYPPGELFF
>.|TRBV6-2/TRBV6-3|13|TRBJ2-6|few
TGTGCCAGCAGATCCACTGGGGCCAACGTCCTGACTTTC
CASRSTGANVLTF
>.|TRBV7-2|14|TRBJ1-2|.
TGTGCCAGCTTCTCTATGGGGTTAGACTATGGCTACACCTTC
CASFSMGLDYGYTF
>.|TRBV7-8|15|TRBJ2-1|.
TGTGCCAGCAGCGCTGACTCCCTCGATTTCGGTGGGCAGTTCTTC
CASSADSLDFGGQFF
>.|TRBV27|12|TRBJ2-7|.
TGTGCCAGCAGCACCGGGTACCACGAGCAGTACTTC
CASSTGYHEQYF
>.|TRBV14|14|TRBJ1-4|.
TGTGCCAGCAGCCAAGGGACAGATAATGAAAAACTGTTTTTT
CASSQGTDNEKLFF
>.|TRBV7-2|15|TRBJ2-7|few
TGTGCCAGCAGCCAAGGTCGGGACCCGACCTACGAGCAGTACTTC
CASSQGRDPTYEQYF
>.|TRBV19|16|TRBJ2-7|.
TGTGCCAGTAGTATCGTCGGGCGGGAAAACTCCTACGAGCAGTACTTC
CASSIVGRENSYEQYF
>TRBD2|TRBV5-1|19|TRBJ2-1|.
TGCGCCAGCAGCCCACGAATTGGTGCGACTAGCGGGAGACACAATGAGCAGTTCTTC
CASSPRIGATSGRHNEQFF
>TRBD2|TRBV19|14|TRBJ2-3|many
TGTGCCAGTAAGGGACTATACGACACAGATACGCAGTATTTT
CASKGLYDTDTQYF
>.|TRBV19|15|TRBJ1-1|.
TGTGCCAGTTCGCCTTCGGGTGGGCTGGGCACTGAAGCTTTCTTT
CASSPSGGLGTEAFF
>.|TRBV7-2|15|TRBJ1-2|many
TGTGCCAGCAGCTTACTAGAGGGACAATACTATGGCTACACCTTC
CASSLLEGQYYGYTF
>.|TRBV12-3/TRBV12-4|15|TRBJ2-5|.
TGTGCCAGCAGTTTAGGTTCGACTGCCCAAGAGACCCAGTACTTC
CASSLGSTAQETQYF
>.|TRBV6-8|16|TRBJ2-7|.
TGTGCCAGCAGTTACTCGCTTCAGACAGAATCATACGAGCAGTACTTC
CASSYSLQTESYEQYF
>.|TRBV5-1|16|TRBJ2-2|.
TGCGCCAGCAGCCCGGAGGGGACAGTGAACACCGGGGAGCTGTTTTTT
CASSPEGTVNTGELFF
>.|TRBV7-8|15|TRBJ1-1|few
TGTGCCAGCAGCCGGACTCGGGTGGGGAACACTGAAGCTTTCTTT
CASSRTRVGNTEAFF
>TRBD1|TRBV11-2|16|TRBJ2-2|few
TGTGCCAGCAGCCGGGACAGGGCGGAGGTCACCGGGGAGCTGTTTTTT
CASSRDRAEVTGELFF
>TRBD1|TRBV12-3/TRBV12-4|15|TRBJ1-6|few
TGTGCCAGCAGTGTGACAGGGGGATATAGTTCACCCCTCCACTTT
CASSVTGGYSSPLHF
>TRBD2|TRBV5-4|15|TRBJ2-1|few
TGTGCCAGCACGACTTCGGGGGGGCAAGATAATGAGCAGTTCTTC
CASTTSGGQDNEQFF
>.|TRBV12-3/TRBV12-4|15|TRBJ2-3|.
TGTGCCAGCAGTTCTCCACAGCTAGGTGCAGATACGCAGTATTTT
CASSSPQLGADTQYF
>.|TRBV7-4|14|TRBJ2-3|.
TGTGCCAGCACCCCCCGTGGGGAGGCAGATACGCAGTATTTT
CASTPRGEADTQYF
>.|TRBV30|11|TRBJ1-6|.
TGTGCCTGGAGTCCGGGGGGGTCCCTCCACTTT
CAWSPGGSLHF
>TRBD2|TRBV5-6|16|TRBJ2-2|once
TGTGCCAGCAGCACCATACTAGCGACCCGCACCGGGGAGCTGTTTTTT
CASSTILATRTGELFF
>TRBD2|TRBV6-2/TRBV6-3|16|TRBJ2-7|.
TGTGCCAGCAGTTACTCCCTAGCGGGCATCTCCTACGAGCAGTACTTC
CASSYSLAGISYEQYF